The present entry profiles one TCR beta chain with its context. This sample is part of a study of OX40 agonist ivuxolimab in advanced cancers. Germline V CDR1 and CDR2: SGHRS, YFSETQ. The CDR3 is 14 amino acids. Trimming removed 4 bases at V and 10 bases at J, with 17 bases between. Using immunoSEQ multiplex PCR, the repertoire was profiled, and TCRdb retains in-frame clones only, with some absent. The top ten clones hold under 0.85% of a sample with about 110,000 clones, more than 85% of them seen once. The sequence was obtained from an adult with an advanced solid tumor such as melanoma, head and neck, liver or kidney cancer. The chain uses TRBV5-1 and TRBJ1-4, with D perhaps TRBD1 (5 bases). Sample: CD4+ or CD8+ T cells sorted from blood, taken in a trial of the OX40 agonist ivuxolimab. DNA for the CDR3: TGCGCCAGCAGCCTTACAGGCGCCGACGGAAAACTGTTTTTT. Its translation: CASSLTGADGKLFF.